This T cell receptor (beta chain) was sequenced during a study of molecular identifiers for immune sequencing clone quantification. Whole-study findings and limits: Spike-in Jurkat TCR RNA from a single cell reportedly registered among about a million naive cells. Over 97% of effector molecules, yet under 1% of naive-cell molecules, were held by clones above 20 RNA copies. Barcodes shared by identical TCR molecules could lead to underestimated sizes of highly expanded clones.

A few counts support this clonotype. Its matching antigen is unknown. The CDR3 has 14 amino acids. Trimming took off 4 bases at V and 2 bases at J, with 11 bases between the two ends. CDR1 and CDR2 (germline): LNHDA, SQIVND (reference sequence). TCRdb fed the PCR reads into MiXCR, producing one record per CDR3 protein. The table lists about 640,000 distinct CDR3 sequences, just under 20% of them singletons. This TCR was recovered from a human donor in good health. Some libraries in this study had Jurkat cell RNA spiked in. Sequences were obtained from naive CD8+ T cells from blood, with Jurkat cell RNA spiked in. Subset denoted: FACS-sorted CD8+CD4-CCR7+CD45RA+ naive T cells. The chain carries TRBV19 and TRBJ1-2; possibly TRBD1 for D (5 bases). The CDR3 loop reads CASSKWGGNYGYTF. CDR3 DNA sequence: TGTGCCAGTAGTAAGTGGGGCGGCAACTATGGCTACACCTTC.